The 8 T cell receptor beta chains in this list originate from one sample, sequenced in a study of blood T cells in healthy people across ages. Primers used in a second PCR of roughly 7 to 11 cycles were a sample-barcoded 5' primer and a J-beta primer mix. TCRdb processed the 5' RACE reads anew with MiXCR; each CDR3 protein has one entry. The sample consists of about 760,000 distinct CDR3 sequences, 20% to 30% of them appearing once. These data were also filed under a second study, of T cells of mothers and their children.

The sample consisted of blood. Source of these receptors: a boy younger than 18 in good health.

The chain links TRBV29-1 to TRBJ1-1, with no clear D. This CDR3 has 12 amino acids. The ends were cut back, 6 bases at V and 7 bases at J, with 15 bases in the middle. The germline V gene encodes CDR1 SQVTM and CDR2 ANQGSEA. Here the CDR3 DNA reads TGCAGCGTGCCGGACGGGCTAAATGAAGCTTTCTTT. Translated: CSVPDGLNEAFF.

V usage is TRBV12-3 or TRBV12-4 and J usage is TRBJ1-1, with D unresolved. V gave up 5 bases and J gave up 8 bases, with 9 bases separating them. The CDR3 totals 11 residues. CDR3 loop: CASSPVDEAFF. The CDR3, as DNA: TGTGCCAGCAGTCCCGTGGACGAAGCTTTCTTT.

The rearrangement joins TRBV28 to TRBJ1-2; D perhaps matches TRBD1 (6 bases). The CDR3 has 12 amino acids. Trimming removed 5 bases from V and 8 bases from J, with 12 bases in between. Per the germline V gene, CDR1 is MDHEN and CDR2 is SYDVKM. CDR3 sequence reads: CASSTTGLGYTF. As DNA, the CDR3 is TGTGCCAGCAGTACAACAGGGTTAGGCTACACCTTC.

The chain recombines TRBV12-3 or TRBV12-4 with TRBJ2-1, with D unclear. The CDR3 length is 13 residues. Trimming took 3 bases from V and 8 from J, leaving 11 bases between them. CDR3 bases: TGTGCCAGCAGTTTTGGGTTGTTCGATGAGCAGTTCTTC. Translation gives CASSFGLFDEQFF.

This clonotype has just a few counts. The gene calls are TRBV6-5 and TRBJ2-7; TRBD2 agrees at 8 bases. The CDR3 extends over 14 amino acids. Trimming took 6 bases from V and 4 from J; bases not matched to a gene: 8. Germline values: CDR1 MNHEY, CDR2 SVGAGI. The CDR3, as DNA: TGTGCCAGCAGCTTAAGCGGGAGCGGGTACGAGCAGTACTTC. Translated: CASSLSGSGYEQYF.

The sample holds a few counts of this clonotype. CDR3 coding DNA: TGCGCCAGCAGCCAACAAGAGACAGTCGGGGAGACCCAGTACTTC. It specifies CASSQQETVGETQYF. The gene calls are TRBV4-1 and TRBJ2-7; maybe TRBD1 (5 bases). The J call may be wrong; the DNA end is better matched by TRBJ2-5. Germline V gives CDR1 MGHRA, CDR2 YSYEKL. CDR3 size: 15 residues.

This clonotype was detected ten times or more. The J gene is TRBJ2-5, the V gene TRBV27, with 12 nucleotides matching TRBD2. J was trimmed by 4 bases and V by 5 bases; bases with no gene match: 5. There are 15 residues in the CDR3. Germline lookup yields CDR1 MNHEY and CDR2 SMNVEV (reference sequence). CDR3 loop: CASSVRGLAGETQYF. CDR3 nucleotide sequence: TGTGCCAGCAGTGTACGGGGACTAGCGGGAGAGACCCAGTACTTC.

The chain carries TRBV24-1 and TRBJ1-1; no clear D. The germline V gene encodes CDR1 KGHDR and CDR2 SFDVKD. The CDR3 has 14 amino acids. V lost 7 bases to trimming and J lost 1 base, with 12 bases between them. CDR3 sequence reads: CATRGDGSNTEAFF. The CDR3 DNA sequence: TGTGCCACCAGGGGAGACGGATCGAACACTGAAGCTTTCTTT.